This record concerns one T cell receptor (beta chain) sequence. Its antigen is currently not known. The record has no base qualities; no much larger clone is one base away. These data are taken from a study of CD8 T cells in Susac syndrome (dated by TCRdb to about 2019). Study-wide context: Whether CD8+ T cell activation and differentiation in Susac syndrome was antigen driven was tested using repertoire sequencing. The clonality of the CD8+ T cell repertoire was compared across approximately 11 healthy donors, about 14 Susac syndrome patients and around 16 multiple sclerosis patients. General findings and caveats noted by the study authors: The TCR sequencing and HLA analysis was acknowledged to have included a relatively small number of individuals.

Peripheral blood CD8+ and CD4+ T cells from healthy donors, Susac syndrome patients and multiple sclerosis patients were profiled by high-throughput TCR beta sequencing. Multiple sclerosis controls were treatment-naive patients with stable or active relapsing-remitting disease fulfilling revised McDonald criteria. CD8+ TEMRA cells were enriched by FACS, while bulk CD8+ and CD4+ T cells were purified by magnetic negative isolation. Blood was drawn into EDTA tubes, processed within 24 hours, and PBMCs were isolated by density gradient centrifugation. PBMCs intended for TCR sequencing were frozen in liquid nitrogen and were later thawed in a 37 degrees C water bath. Purity of sorted or isolated CD4+, CD8+ and CD8+ TEMRA cells was at least 90%. The CDR1 and CDR2 encoded by the germline V gene are SGDLS and YYNGEE. The CDR3 goes from the cysteine to the phenylalanine over 15 residues. Kept here is only the CDR3 DNA, which spans 45 bases and is read in frame from base 1. V is reduced by 0 bases and J by 2 bases, leaving a spacing of 9 bases between them.

RNA was extracted with the RNeasy kit and about 0.45 to 1 ug was reverse transcribed using random hexamers. The immunoSEQ multiplex PCR assay, which covers 54 Vbeta and 13 Jbeta segments, was used to amplify TCR beta CDR3 regions. PCR amplification bias was corrected using a synthetic template baseline for primer optimization and computational correction. Regarding the original processing steps: Reads were annotated to V, D and J genes per IMGT and analyzed with immunoSEQ Analyzer, keeping only productive sequences. Clonality was computed as one minus Shannon entropy normalized by log2 of the number of productive unique sequences. Public and private clones were assessed among the 100 most prevalent clones of each patient and control. Clones were defined as Susac-specific when absent from the healthy and MS cohorts, from roughly 1,000 published viral clones and from other ImmuneACCESS disease sequences. TCRdb handled the public reads itself, with Q25 trimming in fastp and clone calling in MiXCR, and kept productive beta chains. Rows are combined by CDR3 protein, so each entry shows the most common genes and DNA. These V and J calls are TCRdb output, not the study's own analysis. This sample lists about 400,000 distinct CDR3 sequences; more than 80% were detected once. The biggest ten clones account for about 0.12% of the sample.

Specimen: CD8+ T cells from PBMCs. The origin of this receptor is a human donor with multiple sclerosis. This sequence uses TRBV9 and TRBJ2-1; the D call is tentative, TRBD1 or TRBD2, as each matches 5 bases. The CDR3 loop reads CASSVDGTTYNEQFF. The nucleotide sequence reads as follows: TGTGCCAGCAGCGTAGATGGGACCACCTACAATGAGCAGTTCTTC.